The sequence of this TCR beta chain was determined in a study of OX40 agonist ivuxolimab in advanced cancers. The table came from immunoSEQ multiplex PCR; TCRdb's copy has only in-frame clones and leaves some out. This table has around 57,000 clones, about 79% appearing once. For this clone: No antigen is known for it.

Exclusion applied to patients with autoimmune disease history or systemic immunosuppression. This CDR3 is 14 amino acids long. Germline CDR1 and CDR2: KGHSH and LQKENI. V lost 0 bases and J lost 3, with 7 bases in between. Study outcomes and limitations: Expansion of clones was among the lowest in partial responders at 0.1-3.0 mg/kg.

The clonotype comes from an adult with an advanced solid tumor such as melanoma, head and neck, liver or kidney cancer. The sample was CD4+ or CD8+ T cells sorted from blood, taken in a trial of the OX40 agonist ivuxolimab. The chain couples TRBV18 to TRBJ2-3; D unresolved. CDR3: CASSPPSKTDTQYF. The CDR3 DNA is TGTGCCAGCTCACCACCGAGTAAAACAGATACGCAGTATTTT.